The rows below give T cell receptor beta chains drawn from one sample of a study of T-cell memory formation after mild COVID-19. In TCRdb, the 5' RACE reads were re-called with MiXCR into one record per CDR3 protein. This sample yields approximately 450,000 distinct CDR3 sequences, of which around a sixth are seen a single time; about 12% belongs to the top ten. Sequences were obtained from PBMCs or a T cell subset sorted from them (not recorded which). These TCRs come from an adult woman who had mild COVID-19 (a few samples of this study predate the infection). Cell type and time point are not known. Each CDR3 is given without its conserved first and last residue. Fields, in order: clone size, J gene, V gene, CDR3 protein. The size field is filled for only some rows; it gives once, few, many or a size class.

few TRBJ1-2 TRBV6-2/TRBV6-3 ASRGQGAMYGYT
. TRBJ1-1 TRBV5-1 ASSLGASDRVNTEAF
few TRBJ1-4 TRBV12-3/TRBV12-4 ASRLQEGVGEKLF
. TRBJ2-6 TRBV6-5 ASRRRGSGSSGANVLT
. TRBJ2-2 TRBV12-3/TRBV12-4 ASSLRLAGSSGELF
. TRBJ1-6 TRBV5-1 ASSPTVATYNSPLH
. TRBJ2-1 TRBV11-2 ASSLDPGAGEQF
few TRBJ1-2 TRBV25-1 ATRGARGINGYT
. TRBJ1-5 TRBV5-6 ASSPTGRNQPQH
. TRBJ2-5 TRBV21-1 ASSKGLRETQY
. TRBJ2-1 TRBV6-5 ASRADRGFYNEQF
. TRBJ2-7 TRBV27 ASSLSRDGAYEQY
few TRBJ2-1 TRBV7-6 ASSLGGGDYNEQF
. TRBJ2-7 TRBV24-1 ATSDSRTGDYQQY
few TRBJ1-5 TRBV10-3 AINGQEDGPQH
few TRBJ2-1 TRBV12-3/TRBV12-4 ASSPLAGGPYEQF